The subject of this entry is one T cell receptor (beta chain). What it binds is not known. These data belong to a study of T cell responses to AZD1222 COVID-19 vaccine. Findings of the study overall: Nearly half of unique spike-specific TCRs reportedly avoided B.1.351 and B.1.1.7 mutated regions. Clonal diversity may have been underestimated in mostly white British donors. Across the whole spike, CD4 TCRs peaked at regions 160-218 and 743-854.

The repertoire was sequenced with immunoSEQ multiplex PCR; TCRdb's copy has only in-frame clones and lacks some. The sample has 110,000 to 150,000 clones; around 92% are singletons. After removal of 3 bases from V and 5 bases from J, the junction contained 6 bases not matched to a gene. This CDR3 contains 14 residues. CDR1 is SGHRS and CDR2 is YFSETQ in the germline V gene. Investigators merged groups given second doses at roughly 4 or roughly 12 weeks. This sample comprised peripheral blood, obtained 28 days after the second AZD1222 dose. The TCR originated in an adult who received the AZD1222 COVID-19 vaccine. The chain couples TRBV5-1 to TRBJ2-3; 7 bases align to TRBD1. Written as DNA, the CDR3 is TGCGCCAGCAGCTACACAGGGGTGAAAGATACGCAGTATTTT. The encoded protein is CASSYTGVKDTQYF.